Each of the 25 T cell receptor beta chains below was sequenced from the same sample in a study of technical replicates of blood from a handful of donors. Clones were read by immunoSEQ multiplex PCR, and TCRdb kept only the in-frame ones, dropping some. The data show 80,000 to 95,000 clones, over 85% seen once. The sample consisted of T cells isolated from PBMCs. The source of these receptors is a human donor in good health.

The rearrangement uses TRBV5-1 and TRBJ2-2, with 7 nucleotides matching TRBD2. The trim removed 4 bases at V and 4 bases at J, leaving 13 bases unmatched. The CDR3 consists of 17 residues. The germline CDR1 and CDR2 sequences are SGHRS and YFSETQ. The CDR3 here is CASSRKERGGFTGELFF. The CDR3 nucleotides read TGCGCCAGCAGCCGGAAAGAGCGGGGCGGTTTCACCGGGGAGCTGTTTTTT.

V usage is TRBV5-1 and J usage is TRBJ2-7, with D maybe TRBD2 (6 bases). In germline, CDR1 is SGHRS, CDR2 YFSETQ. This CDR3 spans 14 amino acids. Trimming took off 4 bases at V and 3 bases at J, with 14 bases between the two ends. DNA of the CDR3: TGCGCCAGCAGCCCGTCCGGGACTTACTACGAGCAGTACTTC. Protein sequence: CASSPSGTYYEQYF.

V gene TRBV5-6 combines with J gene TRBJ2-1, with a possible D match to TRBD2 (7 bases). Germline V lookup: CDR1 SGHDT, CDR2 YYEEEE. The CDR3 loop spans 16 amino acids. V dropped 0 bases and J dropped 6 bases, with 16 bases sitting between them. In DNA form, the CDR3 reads TGTGCCAGCAGCTTGGATGGGGGGGGGCTTTTCAATGAGCAGTTCTTC. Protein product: CASSLDGGGLFNEQFF.

The CDR3: CASSWRESYEQYF. In DNA form, the CDR3 reads TGTGCCAGCAGCTGGCGGGAGTCCTACGAGCAGTACTTC. The chain combines TRBV13 with TRBJ2-7; 7 bases agree with TRBD2. Unmatched junction bases numbered 1, after V lost 4 bases and J lost 1 base. The CDR3 sequence is 13 residues long. CDR1 and CDR2 from the germline V gene are PRHDT and FYEKMQ (reference sequence).

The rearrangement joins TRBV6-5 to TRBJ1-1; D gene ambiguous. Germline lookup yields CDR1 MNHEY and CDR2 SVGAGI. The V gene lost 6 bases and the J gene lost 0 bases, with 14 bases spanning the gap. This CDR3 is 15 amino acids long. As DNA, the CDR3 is TGTGCCAGCAGCCAGACGGCAACTATGAACACTGAAGCTTTCTTT. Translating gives CASSQTATMNTEAFF.

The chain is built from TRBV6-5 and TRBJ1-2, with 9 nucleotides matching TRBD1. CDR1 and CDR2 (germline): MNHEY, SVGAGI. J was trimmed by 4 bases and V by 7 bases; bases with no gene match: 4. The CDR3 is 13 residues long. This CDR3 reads CASTRDRAYGYTF. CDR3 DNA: TGTGCCAGCACTCGGGACAGGGCCTATGGCTACACCTTC.

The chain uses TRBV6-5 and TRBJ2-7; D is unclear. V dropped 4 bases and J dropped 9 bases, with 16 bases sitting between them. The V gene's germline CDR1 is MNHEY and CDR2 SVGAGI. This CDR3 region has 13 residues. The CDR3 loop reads CASSSSGVPGQYF. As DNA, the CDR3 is TGTGCCAGCAGTTCATCCGGAGTCCCGGGGCAGTACTTC.

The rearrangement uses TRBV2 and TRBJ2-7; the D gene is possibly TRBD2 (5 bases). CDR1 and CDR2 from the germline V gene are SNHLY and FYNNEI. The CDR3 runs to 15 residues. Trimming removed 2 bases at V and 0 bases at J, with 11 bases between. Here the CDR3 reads CASSELTRVSYEQYF. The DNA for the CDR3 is TGTGCCAGCAGTGAACTAACTAGAGTCTCCTACGAGCAGTACTTC.

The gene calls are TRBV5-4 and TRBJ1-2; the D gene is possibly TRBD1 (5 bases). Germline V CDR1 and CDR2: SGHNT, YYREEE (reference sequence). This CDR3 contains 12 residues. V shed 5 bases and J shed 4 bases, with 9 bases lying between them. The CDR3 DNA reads TGTGCCAGCAGTTTTGACAGCTATGGCTACACCTTC. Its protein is CASSFDSYGYTF.

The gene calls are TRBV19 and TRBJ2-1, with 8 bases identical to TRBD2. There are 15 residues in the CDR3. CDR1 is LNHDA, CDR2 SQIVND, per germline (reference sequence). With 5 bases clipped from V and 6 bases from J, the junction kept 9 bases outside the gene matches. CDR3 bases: TGTGCCAGTAGTTCCTCGGGGACTAGTTTCAATGAGCAGTTCTTC. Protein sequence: CASSSSGTSFNEQFF.

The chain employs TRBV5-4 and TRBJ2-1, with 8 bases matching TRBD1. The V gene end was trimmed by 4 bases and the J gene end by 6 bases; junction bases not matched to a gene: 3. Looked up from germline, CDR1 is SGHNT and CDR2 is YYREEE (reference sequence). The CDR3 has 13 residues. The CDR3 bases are TGTGCCAGCAGCAGACAGGGGCTCAATGAGCAGTTCTTC. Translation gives CASSRQGLNEQFF.

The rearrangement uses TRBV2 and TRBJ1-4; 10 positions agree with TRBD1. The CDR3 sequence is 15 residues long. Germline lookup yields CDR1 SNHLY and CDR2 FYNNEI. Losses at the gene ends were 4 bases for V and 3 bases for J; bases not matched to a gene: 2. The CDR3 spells CASSGQGAPNEKLFF. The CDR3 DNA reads TGTGCCAGCAGTGGACAGGGGGCGCCTAATGAAAAACTGTTTTTT.

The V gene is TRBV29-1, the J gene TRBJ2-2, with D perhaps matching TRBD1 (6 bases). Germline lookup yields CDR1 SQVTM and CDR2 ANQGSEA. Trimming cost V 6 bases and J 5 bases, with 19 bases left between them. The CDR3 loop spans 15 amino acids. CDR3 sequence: CSVQGFLGQTGELFF. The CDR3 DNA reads TGCAGCGTCCAGGGGTTTTTGGGTCAGACCGGGGAGCTGTTTTTT.

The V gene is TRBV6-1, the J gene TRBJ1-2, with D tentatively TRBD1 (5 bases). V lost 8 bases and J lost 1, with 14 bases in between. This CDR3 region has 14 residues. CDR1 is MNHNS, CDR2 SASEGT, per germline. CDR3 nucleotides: TGTGCCAGCCGGAAGGGGAACCTTAACTATGGCTACACCTTC. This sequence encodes CASRKGNLNYGYTF.

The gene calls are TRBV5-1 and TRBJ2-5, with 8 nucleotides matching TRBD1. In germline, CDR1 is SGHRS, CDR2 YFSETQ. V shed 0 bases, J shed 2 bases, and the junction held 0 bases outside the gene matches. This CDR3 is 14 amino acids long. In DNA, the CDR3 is TGCGCCAGCAGCTTGGGACAGGGGCAAGAGACCCAGTACTTC. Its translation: CASSLGQGQETQYF.

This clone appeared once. CDR3 in amino acids: CASSETGRNEQFF. CDR3 DNA sequence: TGTGCCAGCAGCGAAACAGGGCGGAATGAGCAGTTCTTC. The V call is TRBV9, the J call TRBJ2-1, with D perhaps matching TRBD1 (6 bases). The germline CDR1 and CDR2 sequences are SGDLS and YYNGEE. The V and J ends lost 3 bases and 7 bases respectively, with 11 bases between them. This CDR3 is built from 13 residues.

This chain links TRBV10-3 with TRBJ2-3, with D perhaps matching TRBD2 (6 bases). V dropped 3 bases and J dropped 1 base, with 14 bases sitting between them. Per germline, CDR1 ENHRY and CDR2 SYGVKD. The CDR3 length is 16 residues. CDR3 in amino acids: CAISDSYAGRTDTQYF. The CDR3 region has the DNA TGTGCCATCAGTGACTCTTACGCGGGGCGCACAGATACGCAGTATTTT.

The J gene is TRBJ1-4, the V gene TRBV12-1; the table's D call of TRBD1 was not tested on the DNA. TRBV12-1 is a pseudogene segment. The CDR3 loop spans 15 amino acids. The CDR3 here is CASRVGGTGDEKLFF. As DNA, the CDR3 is TGTGCCAGCAGGGTGGGCGGGACAGGGGACGAAAAACTGTTTTTT.

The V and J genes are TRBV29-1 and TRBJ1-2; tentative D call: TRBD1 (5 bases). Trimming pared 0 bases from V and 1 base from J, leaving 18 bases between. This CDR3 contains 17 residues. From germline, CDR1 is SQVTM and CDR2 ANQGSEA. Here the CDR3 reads CSVEDRSIPGHNYGYTF. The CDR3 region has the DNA TGCAGCGTTGAAGATCGATCCATACCCGGACATAACTATGGCTACACCTTC.

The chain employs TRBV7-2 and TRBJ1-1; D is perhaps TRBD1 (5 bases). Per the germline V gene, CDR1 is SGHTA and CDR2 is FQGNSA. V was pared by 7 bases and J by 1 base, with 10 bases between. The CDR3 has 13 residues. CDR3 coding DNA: TGTGCCAGCAAACAGGAGCCGAACACTGAAGCTTTCTTT. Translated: CASKQEPNTEAFF.

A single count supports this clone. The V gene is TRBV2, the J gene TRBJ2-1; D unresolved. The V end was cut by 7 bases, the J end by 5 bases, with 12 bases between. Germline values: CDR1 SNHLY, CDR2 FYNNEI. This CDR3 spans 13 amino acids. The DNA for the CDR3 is TGTGCCAGCATTTTCGTTCGTGACAATGAGCAGTTCTTC. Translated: CASIFVRDNEQFF. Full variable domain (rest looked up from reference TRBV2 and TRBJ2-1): EPEVTQTPSHQVTQMGQEVILRCVPISNHLYFYWYRQILGQKVEFLVSFYNNEISEKSEIFDDQFSVERPDGSNFTLKIRSTKLEDSAMYFCASIFVRDNEQFFGPGTRLTVL.

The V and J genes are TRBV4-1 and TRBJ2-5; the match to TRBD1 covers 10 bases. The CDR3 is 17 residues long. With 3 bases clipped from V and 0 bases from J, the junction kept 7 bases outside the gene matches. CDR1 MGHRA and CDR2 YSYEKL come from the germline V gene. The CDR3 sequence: CASSHPLGQGYQETQYF. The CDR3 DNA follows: TGCGCCAGCAGCCACCCACTGGGACAGGGGTACCAAGAGACCCAGTACTTC.

Written as DNA, the CDR3 is TGTGCCAGTAGTAGCGGGGGCGTCAGGGATGAGCAGTTCTTC. This encodes CASSSGGVRDEQFF. This sequence joins TRBV19 and TRBJ2-1; TRBD2 might be the D (7 bases). V gave up 4 bases and J gave up 8 bases, with 15 bases separating them. The V gene's germline CDR1 is LNHDA and CDR2 SQIVND (reference sequence). The CDR3 sequence is 14 residues long.

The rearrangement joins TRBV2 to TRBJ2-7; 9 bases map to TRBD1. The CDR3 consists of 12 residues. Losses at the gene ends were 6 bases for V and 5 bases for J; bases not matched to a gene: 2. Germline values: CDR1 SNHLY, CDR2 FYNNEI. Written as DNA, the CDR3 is TGTGCCAGCAGGGACAGGGGCAACGAGCAGTACTTC. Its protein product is CASRDRGNEQYF.

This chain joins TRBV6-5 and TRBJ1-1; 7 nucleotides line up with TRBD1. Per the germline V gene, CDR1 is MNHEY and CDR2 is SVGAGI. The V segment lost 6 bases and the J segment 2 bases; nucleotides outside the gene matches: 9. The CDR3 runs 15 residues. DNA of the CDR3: TGTGCCAGCAGGGCCGACAGGGCAGAAAACACTGAAGCTTTCTTT. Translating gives CASRADRAENTEAFF.